The 30 T cell receptor beta chains below all came from one sample that was sequenced in a study of T-cell reconstitution after alpha-beta-depleted transplantation in children (dated by TCRdb to 2016 to 2018). The library was produced with PCR. Instrument on record: Illumina HiSeq 2500. To normalize quantification of the TCRbeta repertoire, the TCR libraries were built with molecular barcoding that relied on unique molecular identifiers. Clones were called with MiXCR by TCRdb after fastp trimmed the public reads at Q25, and only in-frame beta chains were retained. One record per CDR3 amino acid sequence lists the most common genes and DNA. For this sample the table gives some 500,000 distinct CDR3 sequences, of which about a sixth were detected only once. Around 3.3% of the sample goes to the ten largest clones. Sequenced here: PBMCs from the stem cell graft donor, sampled from the stem cell graft. These receptors were obtained from a human donor who donated a stem cell graft to a child with acute lymphoblastic leukemia.

This clonotype was counted between two and nine times. The genes are TRBV29-1 and TRBJ1-2; D is unclear. The CDR3 is 16 amino acids. V dropped 6 bases and J dropped 0 bases, with 20 bases sitting between them. The germline CDR1 and CDR2 sequences are SQVTM and ANQGSEA. The DNA for the CDR3 is TGCAGCGTCATCACTACAGCGGAATTTGCTAACTATGGCTACACCTTC. Its translation: CSVITTAEFANYGYTF.

V is TRBV15 and J is TRBJ2-6; D is uncertain. Trimming removed 0 bases at V and 2 bases at J, with 8 bases between. CDR1 and CDR2 from the germline V gene are LNHNV and YYDKDF (reference sequence). CDR3 length: 16 amino acids. In nucleotides, the CDR3 is TGTGCCACCAGCAGAGATACCCGGGCTGGGGCCAACGTCCTGACTTTC. This encodes CATSRDTRAGANVLTF.

This clonotype came up a few times. The chain links TRBV2 to TRBJ2-1; 7 bases map to TRBD2. J was trimmed by 5 bases and V by 7 bases; bases with no gene match: 8. The CDR3 consists of 14 residues. The V gene's germline CDR1 is SNHLY and CDR2 FYNNEI. The CDR3 DNA reads TGTGCCAGCACTTGGGCGGGAGCCCACAATGAGCAGTTCTTC. Its protein product is CASTWAGAHNEQFF.

This clonotype was counted many times. This chain joins TRBV12-3 or TRBV12-4 and TRBJ2-1; a possible D gene is TRBD1 (5 bases). Trimming removed 3 bases at V and 1 base at J, with 7 bases between. The CDR3 is 14 residues long. This chain's CDR3 is CASSLGHSYNEQFF. The CDR3 DNA is TGTGCCAGCAGTTTGGGGCATTCCTACAATGAGCAGTTCTTC.

This clonotype was detected a few times. This chain joins TRBV14 and TRBJ2-1, with D possibly TRBD2 on 6 matching bases. CDR1 and CDR2 (germline): SGHDN, FVKESK. Trimming removed 1 base at V and 8 bases at J, with 21 bases between. The CDR3 totals 17 residues. The CDR3 sequence is CASSQGITSPTSYEQFF. The CDR3 nucleotides are TGTGCCAGCAGCCAAGGGATTACTAGCCCGACTTCCTATGAGCAGTTCTTC.

The chain recombines TRBV6-1 with TRBJ2-5; 8 positions agree with TRBD2. The CDR3 contains 15 residues. Germline V gene sequence: CDR1 MNHNS, CDR2 SASEGT. The junction had 8 bases not matched to a gene; V was cut back by 6 bases and J by 2 bases. The CDR3 nucleotides read TGTGCCAGCAGAGTAGCGGGGCGCCAACAAGAGACCCAGTACTTC. As protein: CASRVAGRQQETQYF.

This clonotype has a handful of counts. The chain employs TRBV12-3 or TRBV12-4 and TRBJ2-1; possibly TRBD2 for D (6 bases). The CDR3 covers 17 residues. The V end lost 3 bases, the J end lost 6 bases, and 21 bases lay between the germline ends. In nucleotides, the CDR3 is TGTGCCAGCAGTTTGGCCTTTGCGGGACTCGTAGGCAATGAGCAGTTCTTC. This gives the protein CASSLAFAGLVGNEQFF.

The rearrangement joins TRBV3-1 to TRBJ1-1; no clear D. The CDR3 is 14 residues long. CDR1 LGHDT and CDR2 YNNKEL come from the germline V gene (reference sequence). V was trimmed by 1 base and J by 4 bases, leaving 10 bases between them. The CDR3: CASSQGQGVTEAFF. The CDR3 DNA reads as TGTGCCAGCAGCCAAGGGCAAGGTGTCACTGAAGCTTTCTTT.

V gene TRBV2 combines with J gene TRBJ2-3, with D unresolved. This CDR3 region has 15 residues. The germline V gene encodes CDR1 SNHLY and CDR2 FYNNEI. The V gene lost 4 bases and the J gene lost 0 bases, with 11 bases spanning the gap. Written as DNA, the CDR3 is TGTGCCAGCAGTGTAGAGACTTCTAGCACAGATACGCAGTATTTT. Translating gives CASSVETSSTDTQYF.

There are a few counts of this clonotype. This chain uses TRBV29-1 with TRBJ2-3, with 9 bases lining up with TRBD2. Germline values: CDR1 SQVTM, CDR2 ANQGSEA. The length of the CDR3 is 15 residues. Trimming at V came to 8 bases and at J to 5 bases, leaving 14 bases not matched to a gene. This chain's CDR3 is CSITGGGRAQDTQYF. The DNA for the CDR3 is TGCAGCATAACGGGGGGCGGGAGGGCCCAAGATACGCAGTATTTT.

This clonotype occurred a few times. J is TRBJ1-5 and V is TRBV27; D remains ambiguous. The V gene lost 3 bases and the J gene lost 4 bases, with 10 bases spanning the gap. The CDR3 totals 14 residues. CDR1 is MNHEY, CDR2 SMNVEV, per germline (reference sequence). CDR3 protein: CASSFNGINQPQHF. CDR3 bases: TGTGCCAGCAGTTTTAACGGGATAAATCAGCCCCAGCATTTT.

This clonotype was seen once. V usage is TRBV20-1 and J usage is TRBJ2-5, with 10 bases matching TRBD2. Per germline, CDR1 DFQATT and CDR2 SNEGSKA (reference sequence). J was trimmed by 5 bases and V by 1 base; bases with no gene match: 4. This CDR3 contains 14 residues. CDR3 DNA sequence: TGCAGTGCTAGAGGAGCGGGAGGGTGGGAGACCCAGTACTTC. Translation: CSARGAGGWETQYF.

The count of this clonotype is one. Without the conserved terminal phenylalanine or tryptophan, this CDR3 likely stems from a read error. The chain is built from TRBV12-3 or TRBV12-4 and TRBJ2-7; D is perhaps TRBD1 (5 bases). The CDR3 is 11 residues long. The V end lost 8 bases, the J end lost 4 bases, and 9 bases lay between the germline ends. The CDR3 region is CASRNRYEQYL. The CDR3 DNA is TGTGCCAGCCGGAACAGGTACGAGCAGTACCTC.

This clonotype was counted only a few times. CDR3 bases: TGCGCCAGCAGCCAAGTAAATCAGCCCCAGCATTTT. The encoded protein is CASSQVNQPQHF. The chain carries TRBV4-1 and TRBJ1-5; D remains unclear. The V gene's germline CDR1 is MGHRA and CDR2 YSYEKL. Trimming cost V 1 base and J 4 bases, with 2 bases left between them. The CDR3 sequence is 12 residues long.

The V call is TRBV6-5, the J call TRBJ1-1, with 8 bases identical to TRBD1. In germline, CDR1 is MNHEY, CDR2 SVGAGI. This CDR3 is built from 12 residues. The ends lost 5 bases at V and 8 bases at J; junction bases unmatched: 4. The CDR3 DNA follows: TGTGCCAGCAGTCCTCGGACAGGGGAAGCTTTCTTT. Its translation: CASSPRTGEAFF.

This clonotype was seen only a few times. The V and J genes are TRBV15 and TRBJ2-1; TRBD2 matches 10 bases. CDR3 size: 18 residues. Germline trimming cut 0 bases from V and 7 bases from J; bases unmatched to any gene: 12. The germline CDR1 and CDR2 sequences are LNHNV and YYDKDF (reference sequence). CDR3 sequence reads: CATSRDPTWSGRVNEQFF. The CDR3 DNA follows: TGTGCCACCAGCAGAGACCCCACGTGGAGCGGGAGGGTGAATGAGCAGTTCTTC.

This sequence joins TRBV19 and TRBJ1-1, with TRBD1 as a possible D gene (5 bases). With 6 bases removed from V and 3 bases from J, the gap between germline ends came to 17 bases. This CDR3 has 15 amino acids. CDR1 is LNHDA, CDR2 SQIVND, per germline (reference sequence). CDR3 amino acids: CASSLQGLWDTEAFF. For the CDR3, the DNA is TGTGCCAGTAGCTTGCAGGGTTTGTGGGACACTGAAGCTTTCTTT. Using reference TRBV19 and TRBJ1-1 for the parts outside the CDR3, the full variable domain is DGGITQSPKYLFRKEGQNVTLSCEQNLNHDAMYWYRQDPGQGLRLIYYSQIVNDFQKGDIAEGYSVSREKKESFPLTVTSAQKNPTAFYLCASSLQGLWDTEAFFGQGTRLTVV.

V gene TRBV28 combines with J gene TRBJ2-1, with TRBD2 identical over 7 bases. Trimming removed 3 bases from V and 0 bases from J; junction bases left unmatched: 8. CDR3 length: 17 amino acids. The germline V gene has CDR1 MDHEN and CDR2 SYDVKM. In nucleotides, the CDR3 is TGTGCCAGCAGTTTCCCTCTAGCGGAAAGCTCCTACAATGAGCAGTTCTTC. Protein product: CASSFPLAESSYNEQFF.

In this sample, this clonotype turned up a few times. The rearrangement joins TRBV15 to TRBJ1-1; 7 bases map to TRBD1. V lost 4 bases to trimming and J lost 3 bases; unmatched junction nucleotides: 8. CDR3 length: 15 amino acids. Germline V gene sequence: CDR1 LNHNV, CDR2 YYDKDF (reference sequence). The CDR3, as DNA: TGTGCCACCAGCACCGGACAGGCGGGGGACACTGAAGCTTTCTTT. Its translation is CATSTGQAGDTEAFF.

The chain recombines TRBV30 with TRBJ1-1, with D hard to call. CDR1 is GTSNPN, CDR2 SVGIG, per germline (reference sequence). The CDR3 has 13 amino acids. The ends were cut back, 2 bases at V and 6 bases at J, with 13 bases in the middle. CDR3 amino acids: CAWSHQGKAEAFF. DNA of the CDR3: TGTGCCTGGAGTCACCAAGGGAAGGCTGAAGCTTTCTTT. The full variable domain, its missing parts supplied by reference TRBV30 and TRBJ1-1, is SQTIHQWPATLVQPVGSPLSLECTVEGTSNPNLYWYRQAAGRGLQLLFYSVGIGQISSEVPQNLSASRPQDRQFILSSKKLLLSDSGFYLCAWSHQGKAEAFFGQGTRLTVV.

This clonotype has a handful of counts. The V call is TRBV20-1, the J call TRBJ2-7, with 8 positions matching TRBD1. The V gene end was trimmed by 6 bases and the J gene end by 4 bases; junction bases not matched to a gene: 8. This CDR3 comprises 13 residues. Germline CDR1 DFQATT, CDR2 SNEGSKA (reference sequence). In DNA, the CDR3 is TGCAGTGCAAACAGGGGGGAACCTTACGAGCAGTACTTC. Its protein is CSANRGEPYEQYF.

The V and J genes are TRBV7-6 and TRBJ2-5; 7 positions agree with TRBD2. Per the germline V gene, CDR1 is SGHVS and CDR2 is FNYEAQ. This CDR3 contains 14 residues. Germline trimming cut 5 bases from V and 2 bases from J; bases unmatched to any gene: 5. The CDR3 sequence: CASSLGTTQETQYF. CDR3 bases: TGTGCCAGCAGCCTTGGGACTACGCAAGAGACCCAGTACTTC.

The sample holds a few counts of this clonotype. V usage is TRBV29-1 and J usage is TRBJ2-4; 14 bases are shared with TRBD2. The germline V gene encodes CDR1 SQVTM and CDR2 ANQGSEA. The J segment lost 4 bases and the V segment lost 7 bases, leaving 6 bases of the junction unmatched. The CDR3 is 15 residues long. DNA of the CDR3: TGCAGCGCCGGGACTAGCGGGAGTACGAAAAACATTCAGTACTTC. Amino acid sequence: CSAGTSGSTKNIQYF.

At least ten counts were recorded for this clonotype. DNA of the CDR3: TGCAGTGCTAGAGGTTGGGCGGGAGGTATCCAAGAGACCCAGTACTTC. It yields the protein CSARGWAGGIQETQYF. The chain combines TRBV20-1 with TRBJ2-5, with 8 bases fitting TRBD2. The germline V gene has CDR1 DFQATT and CDR2 SNEGSKA (reference sequence). Unmatched junction bases numbered 8, after V lost 1 base and J lost 1 base. The CDR3 contains 16 residues.

The chain joins TRBV16 to TRBJ2-7; perhaps TRBD2 as D (6 bases). Trimming took off 4 bases at V and 3 bases at J, with 16 bases between the two ends. The CDR3 extends over 15 amino acids. From germline, CDR1 is KGHSY and CDR2 FQNENV. The CDR3 DNA is TGTGCCAGCAGCCGAGGGGAGGAGGGGCTCTACGAGCAGTACTTC. The encoded protein is CASSRGEEGLYEQYF.

The rearrangement joins TRBV9 to TRBJ2-7, with a tentative D call TRBD1 (7 bases). CDR3 length: 16 amino acids. Trimming removed 4 bases at V and 2 bases at J, with 19 bases between. The germline V gene has CDR1 SGDLS and CDR2 YYNGEE. The CDR3 reads CASSPTGEAYAYEQYF. In nucleotides, the CDR3 is TGTGCCAGCAGCCCCACAGGGGAGGCATATGCCTACGAGCAGTACTTC.

The chain links TRBV20-1 to TRBJ1-4, with D perhaps matching TRBD1 (5 bases). CDR3 length equals 14 residues. Germline lookup yields CDR1 DFQATT and CDR2 SNEGSKA (reference sequence). Deletions cut 3 bases from V and 5 bases from J, with 13 bases between. As DNA, the CDR3 is TGCAGTGCTAGTCAGGGCCGGATCAATGAAAAACTGTTTTTT. Amino acid sequence: CSASQGRINEKLFF.

This clonotype was picked up a small number of times. The chain is built from TRBV15 and TRBJ2-3; no reliable D call. Trimming stripped 0 bases from V and 2 bases from J, with 12 bases between. The CDR3 consists of 16 residues. Germline V lookup: CDR1 LNHNV, CDR2 YYDKDF (reference sequence). CDR3 in amino acids: CATSRDQLGITDTQYF. CDR3 in DNA: TGTGCCACCAGCAGAGATCAACTCGGAATCACAGATACGCAGTATTTT.

In its sample, this clonotype was seen a few times. This chain joins TRBV20-1 and TRBJ2-6; tentative D call: TRBD2 (5 bases). Per germline, CDR1 DFQATT and CDR2 SNEGSKA (reference sequence). Trimming removed 3 bases from V and 2 bases from J, with 8 bases in between. The CDR3 totals 14 residues. CDR3: CSASSSAGANVLTF. CDR3 nucleotides: TGCAGTGCTAGTAGTAGCGCTGGGGCCAACGTCCTGACTTTC.

V usage is TRBV9 and J usage is TRBJ1-6, with D perhaps TRBD1 (6 bases). Trimming removed 3 bases at V and 10 bases at J, with 17 bases between. The CDR3 length is 15 residues. Per the germline V gene, CDR1 is SGDLS and CDR2 is YYNGEE. CDR3 sequence reads: CASSASGGGRSPLHF. The CDR3 coding sequence is TGTGCCAGCAGCGCCAGTGGGGGGGGCCGGTCACCCCTCCACTTT.